This passage covers 14 T cell receptor beta chains from one sample sequenced in a study of blood T cells in healthy people across ages. A J-beta primer mix and a sample-barcoded 5' primer were used in a second PCR of about 7 to 12 cycles. Each CDR3 protein is one row after TCRdb ran MiXCR on the 5' RACE reads. The repertoire holds around 2 million distinct CDR3 sequences, with 30% to 40% as singletons. Sequenced material: blood. These receptors all come from a human donor in good health.

The table lists this clonotype with a few counts. The chain couples TRBV7-9 to TRBJ2-5; D unclear. The CDR3 length is 15 residues. Per germline, CDR1 SEHNR and CDR2 FQNEAQ (reference sequence). Trimming took off 1 base at V and 3 bases at J, with 12 bases between the two ends. The CDR3 coding sequence is TGTGCCAGCAGCTTAGGGCAGGTGATGGAAGAGACCCAGTACTTC. Its translation is CASSLGQVMEETQYF.

This chain links TRBV29-1 with TRBJ2-7; D is unresolved. Trimming stripped 2 bases from V and 4 bases from J, with 9 bases between. Germline CDR1 is SQVTM and CDR2 is ANQGSEA. The CDR3 contains 12 residues. The CDR3 nucleotides are TGCAGCGTTGAACCTTCCCCTTACGAGCAGTACTTC. This translates into CSVEPSPYEQYF.

CDR3: CASSPRLAGGSYEQYF. The DNA for the CDR3 is TGTGCCAGCAGCCCAAGACTAGCGGGGGGATCCTACGAGCAGTACTTC. The rearrangement links TRBV11-3 to TRBJ2-7, with 13 bases aligning to TRBD2. J was trimmed by 1 base and V by 5 bases; bases with no gene match: 5. Germline CDR1 reads SGHNT; CDR2 reads YENEEA. This CDR3 is built from 16 residues.

The chain uses TRBV10-3 and TRBJ2-5; either TRBD1 or TRBD2 may fit D (6 bases each). CDR1 is ENHRY and CDR2 is SYGVKD in the germline V gene. The CDR3 spans 19 residues. V lost 4 bases, J lost 0 bases, and 24 bases lay in between. The DNA for the CDR3 is TGTGCCATCAGTGGAGGGGGGTTTGCAGCCGAGAGGAACCAAGAGACCCAGTACTTC. As protein: CAISGGGFAAERNQETQYF.

This clonotype was counted only a few times. The gene calls are TRBV6-2 or TRBV6-3 and TRBJ2-4; weak D call: TRBD1 (6 bases). The J call may be faulty, since TRBJ2-7 better matches the DNA end. The V gene's germline CDR1 is MNHEY and CDR2 SVGEGT. This CDR3 has 13 amino acids. The CDR3 bases are TGTGCCAGCAACAGGGACCATCCATACGAGCAGTACTTC. Its translation: CASNRDHPYEQYF.

V is TRBV25-1 and J is TRBJ2-1, with D possibly TRBD1 on 7 matching bases. Trimming cost V 0 bases and J 0 bases, with 24 bases left between them. The germline CDR1 and CDR2 sequences are MGHDK and SYGVNS. The CDR3 length is 21 residues. CDR3 bases: TGTGCCAGCAGTGAATATTTTTTCGGGCAGGGGGGCCCGAGCTCCTACAATGAGCAGTTCTTC. Residues: CASSEYFFGQGGPSSYNEQFF.

V gene TRBV10-3 combines with J gene TRBJ2-3; possibly TRBD1 for D (6 bases). The CDR3 runs 15 residues. Per germline, CDR1 ENHRY and CDR2 SYGVKD. Trimming stripped 9 bases from V and 5 bases from J, with 21 bases between. Written as DNA, the CDR3 is TGTGCCATTCTCCAAGGTGTCGCACAGGGAGATACGCAGTATTTT. This translates into CAILQGVAQGDTQYF.

V is TRBV20-1 and J is TRBJ2-5, with 11 bases aligning to TRBD2. In germline, CDR1 is DFQATT, CDR2 SNEGSKA (reference sequence). The junction had 7 bases not matched to a gene; V was cut back by 5 bases and J by 5 bases. The CDR3 is 14 residues long. CDR3 sequence reads: CSAGVAGGRETQYF. The CDR3 region has the DNA TGCAGTGCTGGCGTAGCGGGGGGGCGGGAGACCCAGTACTTC.

The V gene is TRBV20-1, the J gene TRBJ1-1; 7 bases line up with TRBD1. CDR1 and CDR2 (germline): DFQATT, SNEGSKA (reference sequence). CDR3 length equals 14 residues. After removal of 3 bases from V and 3 bases from J, the junction contained 7 bases not matched to a gene. CDR3 in amino acids: CSARVRGGYTEAFF. The CDR3 DNA reads TGCAGTGCTAGGGTCCGAGGGGGCTACACTGAAGCTTTCTTT.

The J gene is TRBJ2-5, the V gene TRBV10-3, with D unclear. Germline V gene data show CDR1 as ENHRY and CDR2 as SYGVKD. V gave up 5 bases and J gave up 0 bases, with 7 bases separating them. This CDR3 region has 13 residues. In DNA form, the CDR3 reads TGTGCCATCAGTTTTAAGTACCAAGAGACCCAGTACTTC. This sequence encodes CAISFKYQETQYF.

CDR3 DNA sequence: TGCGCCAGCAGCTTGGCCCTTGGTTTCTATGGCTACACCTTC. Translation gives CASSLALGFYGYTF. The chain is built from TRBV5-1 and TRBJ1-2, with D unclear. The CDR3 is 14 amino acids. Germline values: CDR1 SGHRS, CDR2 YFSETQ. V lost 0 bases, J lost 4 bases, and 10 bases lay in between.

The gene calls are TRBV10-3 and TRBJ1-1; a weak D match, TRBD1 (5 bases). The CDR3 spans 14 residues. Germline-derived CDR1 and CDR2 are ENHRY and SYGVKD. V lost 10 bases and J lost 1, with 16 bases in between. CDR3 protein: CATRGAAENTEAFF. In nucleotides, the CDR3 is TGTGCCACCCGGGGCGCCGCAGAGAACACTGAAGCTTTCTTT.

This chain connects TRBV4-1 to TRBJ2-1; TRBD1 agrees at 7 bases. In germline, CDR1 is MGHRA, CDR2 YSYEKL. The CDR3 sequence is 16 residues long. Trimming at V came to 0 bases and at J to 3 bases, leaving 5 bases not matched to a gene. CDR3 in amino acids: CASSQDNRGFYNEQFF. CDR3 nucleotides: TGCGCCAGCAGCCAAGATAACAGGGGCTTCTACAATGAGCAGTTCTTC.

The chain joins TRBV6-2 or TRBV6-3 to TRBJ1-5, with no clear D. Trimming removed 4 bases from V and 7 bases from J, with 17 bases in between. The CDR3 loop spans 15 amino acids. CDR1 MNHEY and CDR2 SVGEGT come from the germline V gene. DNA for the CDR3: TGTGCCAGCAGTTGGCTACCTAGCTTAGGGCAGCCCCAGCATTTT. This encodes CASSWLPSLGQPQHF.